One sample yielded the 14 T cell receptor beta chains listed below, sequenced in a study of blood T cell repertoires in COVID-19. This table comes from immunoSEQ multiplex PCR, and its TCRdb copy is limited to in-frame clones, with some not included. Among over 250,000 clones listed, over 75% were seen once. Material: PBMCs or T cells enriched from blood (not recorded which). The receptors derive from a woman between 25 and 40 years old who had recovered from COVID-19.

The table lists this clone with a count of one. The chain recombines TRBV3-1 (or the pseudogene TRBV3-2) with TRBJ2-5; 11 bases are a match to TRBD2. The CDR3 covers 14 residues. The germline gives CDR1 LGHDT, CDR2 YNNKEL (reference sequence). Germline trimming cut 4 bases from V and 4 bases from J; bases unmatched to any gene: 2. In DNA form, the CDR3 reads TGTGCCAGCAGCCCCCTAGCGGGAGGAGAGACCCAGTACTTC. This gives the protein CASSPLAGGETQYF.

The V and J genes are TRBV4-3 and TRBJ1-2, with TRBD1 matching over 7 bases. The CDR3 covers 15 residues. Germline CDR1 reads LGHNA; CDR2 reads YSLEER. The J segment lost 2 bases and the V segment lost 2 bases, leaving 5 bases of the junction unmatched. For the CDR3, the DNA is TGCGCCAGCAGCCAAACAGGGGAGATAAACTATGGCTACACCTTC. Translated, it gives CASSQTGEINYGYTF.

The rearrangement uses TRBV6-2 or TRBV6-3 and TRBJ1-2; D is undetermined. Germline lookup yields CDR1 MNHEY and CDR2 SVGEGT. The CDR3 runs 13 residues. With 2 bases removed from V and 12 bases from J, the gap between germline ends came to 16 bases. CDR3 bases: TGTGCCAGCAGTTACCTCGGGGATGTCCGGGACACCTTC. Encoded protein: CASSYLGDVRDTF.

Here the CDR3 reads CASSARTGTVGANVLTF. CDR3 nucleotide sequence: TGTGCCAGCAGCGCACGAACAGGGACAGTTGGGGCCAACGTCCTGACTTTC. This rearrangement joins TRBV7-2 to TRBJ2-6; TRBD1 agrees at 7 bases. The germline V gene encodes CDR1 SGHTA and CDR2 FQGNSA. The length of the CDR3 is 17 residues. Trimming cost V 5 bases and J 3 bases; bases outside gene matches: 10.

This clone showed up just once. The genes are TRBV23-1 and TRBJ1-1; TRBD1 matches 7 bases. TRBV23-1 is annotated as an ORF whose role is uncertain. This CDR3 spans 16 amino acids. The ends lost 3 bases at V and 0 bases at J; junction bases unmatched: 7. As DNA, the CDR3 is TGCGCCAGCAGTCAGGGGGCTGGACAGGTGAACACTGAAGCTTTCTTT. This codes for CASSQGAGQVNTEAFF.

The chain links TRBV7-3 to TRBJ1-1; no clear D. CDR1 is SGHTA, CDR2 FQGTGA, per germline. V was shortened by 1 base and J by 1 base, with 7 bases between the two germline ends. The CDR3 spans 14 residues. The CDR3 region is CASSLRGQNTEAFF. The CDR3 nucleotides are TGTGCCAGCAGCTTAAGAGGCCAGAACACTGAAGCTTTCTTT.

This chain connects TRBV6-2 or TRBV6-3 to TRBJ2-7; 7 bases align to TRBD1. J gave up 0 bases and V 2 bases, and 1 base lay outside the gene matches. The V gene's germline CDR1 is MNHEY and CDR2 SVGEGT. This CDR3 has 14 amino acids. CDR3 in amino acids: CASSYRDSSYEQYF. The CDR3 DNA is TGTGCCAGCAGTTACCGGGACAGCTCCTACGAGCAGTACTTC.

The J gene is TRBJ2-7, the V gene TRBV10-3; 13 bases map to TRBD2. Germline CDR1 reads ENHRY; CDR2 reads SYGVKD. This CDR3 spans 16 amino acids. V lost 6 bases and J lost 4; bases outside the gene matches: 9. The CDR3 spells CAIRGTSGEQSYEQYF. CDR3 nucleotides: TGTGCCATCAGGGGGACTAGCGGGGAGCAGTCTTACGAGCAGTACTTC.

This sequence joins TRBV5-1 and TRBJ1-5; D is unclear. From germline, CDR1 is SGHRS and CDR2 YFSETQ. This CDR3 is built from 14 residues. V lost 4 bases and J lost 4, with 12 bases in between. In nucleotides, the CDR3 is TGCGCCAGCAGCCCTGGGGAGGAGAATCAGCCCCAGCATTTT. This codes for CASSPGEENQPQHF. Filled out from reference TRBV5-1 and TRBJ1-5, the complete variable domain reads KAGVTQTPRYLIKTRGQQVTLSCSPISGHRSVSWYQQTPGQGLQFLFEYFSETQRNKGNFPGRFSGRQFSNSRSEMNVSTLELGDSALYLCASSPGEENQPQHFGDGTRLSIL.

In its sample, this clone was seen once. J is TRBJ1-1 and V is TRBV30, with TRBD1 as a possible D gene (5 bases). Germline V gene sequence: CDR1 GTSNPN, CDR2 SVGIG (reference sequence). Trimming stripped 4 bases from V and 4 bases from J, with 10 bases between. CDR3 size: 12 residues. CDR3 nucleotides: TGTGCCTGGACCATGGGGGGCACTGAAGCTTTCTTT. Protein: CAWTMGGTEAFF.

This clone was picked up one time. The rearrangement joins TRBV5-1 to TRBJ1-2; 12 nucleotides match TRBD1. Germline V gene data show CDR1 as SGHRS and CDR2 as YFSETQ. The V segment lost 4 bases and the J segment 8 bases; nucleotides outside the gene matches: 6. This CDR3 has 14 residues. In DNA form, the CDR3 reads TGCGCCAGCAGCACGGGACAGGGGGCGGGAGGCTACACCTTC. This sequence encodes CASSTGQGAGGYTF.

V is TRBV28 and J is TRBJ2-2, with D tentatively TRBD2 (7 bases). This CDR3 is 18 amino acids long. Germline values: CDR1 MDHEN, CDR2 SYDVKM. The V and J ends lost 1 base and 1 base respectively, with 16 bases between them. The CDR3 nucleotides read TGTGCCAGCAGTTTATCCTGGGGGGGGGCGCAGAACACCGGGGAGCTGTTTTTT. This encodes CASSLSWGGAQNTGELFF.

The chain joins TRBV20-1 to TRBJ2-7; D uncertain. The CDR3 runs 11 residues. Between the trimmed V and J ends, which lost 2 bases and 7 bases, there was a span of 9 bases. Germline-derived CDR1 and CDR2 are DFQATT and SNEGSKA (reference sequence). CDR3 bases: TGCAGTGCTAGAATCGTGAGAGAGCAGTACTTC. Its translation is CSARIVREQYF.

This chain uses TRBV23-1 with TRBJ1-1, with no clear D. TRBV23-1 is an ORF; its function is uncertain. This CDR3 is 13 amino acids long. The V end was cut by 2 bases, the J end by 1 base, with 5 bases between. This chain's CDR3 is CASSQGQNTEAFF. The CDR3 region has the DNA TGCGCCAGCAGTCAAGGGCAGAACACTGAAGCTTTCTTT.